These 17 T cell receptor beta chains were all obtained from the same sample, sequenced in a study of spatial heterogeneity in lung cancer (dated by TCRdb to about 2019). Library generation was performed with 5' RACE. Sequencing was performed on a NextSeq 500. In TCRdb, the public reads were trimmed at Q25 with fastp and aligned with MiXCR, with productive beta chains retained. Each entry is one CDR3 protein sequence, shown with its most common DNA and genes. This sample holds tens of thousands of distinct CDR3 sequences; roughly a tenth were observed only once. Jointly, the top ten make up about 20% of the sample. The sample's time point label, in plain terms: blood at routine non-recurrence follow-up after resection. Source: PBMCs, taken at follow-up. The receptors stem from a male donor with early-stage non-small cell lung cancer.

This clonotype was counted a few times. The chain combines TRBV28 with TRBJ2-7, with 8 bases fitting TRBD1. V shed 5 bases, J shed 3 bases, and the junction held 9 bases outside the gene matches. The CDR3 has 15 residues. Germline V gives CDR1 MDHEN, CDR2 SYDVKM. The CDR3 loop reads CASSPGRTGFYEQYF. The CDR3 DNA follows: TGTGCCAGCAGTCCAGGTCGGACAGGGTTCTACGAGCAGTACTTC.

CDR3 DNA: TGTGCCAGCAGAGGGTTCGGGACAGCAACCTTTAGCACAGATACGCAGTATTTT. Protein product: CASRGFGTATFSTDTQYF. V gene TRBV28 combines with J gene TRBJ2-3; 7 nucleotides match TRBD1. V gave up 6 bases and J gave up 0 bases; unmatched junction bases: 15. CDR1 and CDR2 (germline): MDHEN, SYDVKM. The CDR3 consists of 18 residues.

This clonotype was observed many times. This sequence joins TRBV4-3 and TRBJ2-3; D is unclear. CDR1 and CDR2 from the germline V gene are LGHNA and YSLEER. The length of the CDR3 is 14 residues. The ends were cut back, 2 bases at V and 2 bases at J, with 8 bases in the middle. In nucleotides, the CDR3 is TGCGCCAGCAGCCAACAGATTAACACAGATACGCAGTATTTT. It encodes CASSQQINTDTQYF.

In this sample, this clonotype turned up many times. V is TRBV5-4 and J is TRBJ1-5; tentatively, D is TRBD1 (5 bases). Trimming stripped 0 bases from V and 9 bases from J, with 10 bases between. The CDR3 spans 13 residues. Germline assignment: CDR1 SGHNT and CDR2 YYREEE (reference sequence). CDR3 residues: CASSLERRGPQHF. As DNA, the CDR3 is TGTGCCAGCAGCTTGGAGAGGAGGGGGCCCCAGCATTTT.

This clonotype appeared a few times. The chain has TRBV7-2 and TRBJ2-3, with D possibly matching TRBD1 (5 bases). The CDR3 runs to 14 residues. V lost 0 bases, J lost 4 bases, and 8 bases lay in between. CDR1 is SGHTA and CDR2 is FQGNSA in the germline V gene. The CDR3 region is CASSLARVADTQYF. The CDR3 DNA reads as TGTGCCAGCAGCTTAGCCAGGGTTGCAGATACGCAGTATTTT.

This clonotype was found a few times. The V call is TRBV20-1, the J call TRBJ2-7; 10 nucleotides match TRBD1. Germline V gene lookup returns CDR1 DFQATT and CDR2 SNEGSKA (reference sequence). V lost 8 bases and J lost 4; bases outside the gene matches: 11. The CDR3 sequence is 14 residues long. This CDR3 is CSSIPGQGRYEQYF. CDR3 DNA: TGCAGTTCAATTCCGGGACAGGGGCGATACGAGCAGTACTTC.

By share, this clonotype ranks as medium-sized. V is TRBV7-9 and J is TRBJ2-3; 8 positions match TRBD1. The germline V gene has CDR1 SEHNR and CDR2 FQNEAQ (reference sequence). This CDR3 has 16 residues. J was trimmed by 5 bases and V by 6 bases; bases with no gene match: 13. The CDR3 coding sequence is TGTGCCAGCAGACTGGGCGGCAGGGGGCTTGGAGATACGCAGTATTTT. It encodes CASRLGGRGLGDTQYF.

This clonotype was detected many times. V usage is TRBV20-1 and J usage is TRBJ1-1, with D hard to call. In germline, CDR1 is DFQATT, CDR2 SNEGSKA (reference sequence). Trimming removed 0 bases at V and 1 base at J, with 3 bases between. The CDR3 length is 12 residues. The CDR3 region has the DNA TGCAGTGCTAGAGATACGAACACTGAAGCTTTCTTT. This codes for CSARDTNTEAFF.

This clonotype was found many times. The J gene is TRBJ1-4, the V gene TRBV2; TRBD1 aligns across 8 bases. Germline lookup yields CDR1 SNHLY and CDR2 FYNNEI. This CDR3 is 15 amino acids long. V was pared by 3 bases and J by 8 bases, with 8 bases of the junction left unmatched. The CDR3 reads CASSEITGGGEKLFF. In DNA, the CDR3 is TGTGCCAGCAGTGAGATAACAGGGGGAGGAGAAAAACTGTTTTTT.

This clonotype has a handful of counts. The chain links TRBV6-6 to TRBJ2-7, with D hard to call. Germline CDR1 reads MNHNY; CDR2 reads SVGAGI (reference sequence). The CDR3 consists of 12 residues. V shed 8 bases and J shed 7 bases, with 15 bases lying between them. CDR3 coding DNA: TGTGCCAGCGCCTGGACCTCTGGGGAGCAGTACTTC. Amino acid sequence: CASAWTSGEQYF.

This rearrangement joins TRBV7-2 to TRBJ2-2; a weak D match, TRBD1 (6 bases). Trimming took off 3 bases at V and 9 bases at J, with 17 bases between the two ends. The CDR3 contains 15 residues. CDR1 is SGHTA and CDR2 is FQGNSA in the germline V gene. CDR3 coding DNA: TGTGCCAGCAGCTTGGACGGGACAAATAGGCGGGAGCTGTTTTTT. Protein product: CASSLDGTNRRELFF.

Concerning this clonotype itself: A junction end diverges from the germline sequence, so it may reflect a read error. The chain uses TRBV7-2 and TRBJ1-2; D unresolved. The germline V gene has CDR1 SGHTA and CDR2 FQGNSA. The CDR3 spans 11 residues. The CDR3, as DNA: TGTGCCAGCAGCTTAGTAGACAACACCGCCTTC. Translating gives CASSLVDNTAF. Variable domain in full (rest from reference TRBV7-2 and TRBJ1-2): GAGVSQSPSNKVTEKGKDVELRCDPISGHTALYWYRQSLGQGLEFLIYFQGNSAPDKSGLPSDRFSAERTGGSVSTLTIQRTQQEDSAVYLCASSLVDNTAFGSGTRLTVV.

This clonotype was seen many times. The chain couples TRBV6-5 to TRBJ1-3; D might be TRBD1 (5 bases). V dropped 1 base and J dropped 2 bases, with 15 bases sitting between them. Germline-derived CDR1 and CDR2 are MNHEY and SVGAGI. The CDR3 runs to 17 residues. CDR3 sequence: CASSYFGGTGAGNTIYF. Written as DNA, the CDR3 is TGTGCCAGCAGTTACTTCGGTGGTACGGGGGCTGGAAACACCATATATTTT.

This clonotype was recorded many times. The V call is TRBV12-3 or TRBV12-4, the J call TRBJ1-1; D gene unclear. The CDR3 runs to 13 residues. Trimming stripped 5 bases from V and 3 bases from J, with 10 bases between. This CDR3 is CASSLTADTEAFF. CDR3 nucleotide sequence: TGTGCCAGCAGTCTCACAGCAGACACTGAAGCTTTCTTT.

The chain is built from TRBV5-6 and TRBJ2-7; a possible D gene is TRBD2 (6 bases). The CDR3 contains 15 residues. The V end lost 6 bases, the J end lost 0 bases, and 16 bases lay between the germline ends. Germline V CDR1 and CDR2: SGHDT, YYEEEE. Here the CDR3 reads CASNLGLQSSYEQYF. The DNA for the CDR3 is TGTGCCAGCAACCTGGGACTCCAAAGCTCCTACGAGCAGTACTTC.

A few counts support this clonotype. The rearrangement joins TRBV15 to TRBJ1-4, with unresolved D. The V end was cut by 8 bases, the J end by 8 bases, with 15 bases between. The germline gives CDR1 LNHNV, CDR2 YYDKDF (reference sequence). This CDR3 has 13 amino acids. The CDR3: CATSERLGEKLFF. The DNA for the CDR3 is TGTGCCACCTCGGAGAGGTTGGGAGAAAAACTGTTTTTT.

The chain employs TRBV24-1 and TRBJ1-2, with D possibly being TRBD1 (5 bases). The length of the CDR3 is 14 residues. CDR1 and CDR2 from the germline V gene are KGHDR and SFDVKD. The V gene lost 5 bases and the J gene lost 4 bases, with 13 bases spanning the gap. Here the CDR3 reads CATSGGERSYGYTF. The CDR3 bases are TGTGCCACCAGTGGGGGGGAAAGGAGCTATGGCTACACCTTC.